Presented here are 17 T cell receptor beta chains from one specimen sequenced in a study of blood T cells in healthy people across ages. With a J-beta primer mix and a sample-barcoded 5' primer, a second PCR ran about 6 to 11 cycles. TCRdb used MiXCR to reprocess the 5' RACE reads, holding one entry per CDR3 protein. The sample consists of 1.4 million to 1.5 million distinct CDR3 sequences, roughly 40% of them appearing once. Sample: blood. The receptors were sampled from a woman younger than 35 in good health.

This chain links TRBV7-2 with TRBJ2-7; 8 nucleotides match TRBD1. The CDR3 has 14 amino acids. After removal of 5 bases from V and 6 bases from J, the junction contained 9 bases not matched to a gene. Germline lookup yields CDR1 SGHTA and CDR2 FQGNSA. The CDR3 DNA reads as TGTGCCAGCAGCCCCCAGGACAGGGTCTCCGAGCAGTACTTC. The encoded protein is CASSPQDRVSEQYF.

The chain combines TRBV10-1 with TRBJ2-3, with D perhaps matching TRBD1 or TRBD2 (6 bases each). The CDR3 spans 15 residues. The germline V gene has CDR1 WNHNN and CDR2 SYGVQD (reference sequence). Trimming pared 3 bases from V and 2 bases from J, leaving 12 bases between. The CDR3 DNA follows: TGCGCCAGCAGTGATGGGGGGCGGCCCACAGATACGCAGTATTTT. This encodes CASSDGGRPTDTQYF.

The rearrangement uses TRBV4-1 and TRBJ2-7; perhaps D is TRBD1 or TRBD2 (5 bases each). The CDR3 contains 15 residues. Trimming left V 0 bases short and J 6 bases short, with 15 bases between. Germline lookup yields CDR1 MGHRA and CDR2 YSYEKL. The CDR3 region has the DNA TGCGCCAGCAGCCAAGAAGAGGGGATGAGGCTCGAGCAGTACTTC. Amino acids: CASSQEEGMRLEQYF.

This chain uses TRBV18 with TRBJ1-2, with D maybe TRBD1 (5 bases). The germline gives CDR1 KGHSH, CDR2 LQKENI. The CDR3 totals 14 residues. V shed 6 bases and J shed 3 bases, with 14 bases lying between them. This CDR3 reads CASSKDRAYYGYTF. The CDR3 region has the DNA TGTGCCAGCTCGAAAGACAGAGCCTACTATGGCTACACCTTC.

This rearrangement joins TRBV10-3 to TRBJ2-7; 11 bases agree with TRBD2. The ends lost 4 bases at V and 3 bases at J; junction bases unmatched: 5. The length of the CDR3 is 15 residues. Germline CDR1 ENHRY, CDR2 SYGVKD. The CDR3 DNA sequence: TGTGCCATCAGTGGAACTAGCGGGGGACGCTACGAGCAGTACTTC. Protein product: CAISGTSGGRYEQYF.

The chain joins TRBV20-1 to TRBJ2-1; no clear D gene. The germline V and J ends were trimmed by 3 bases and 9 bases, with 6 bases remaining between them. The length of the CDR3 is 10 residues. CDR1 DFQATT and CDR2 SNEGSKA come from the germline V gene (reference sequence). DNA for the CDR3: TGCAGTGCTAGGTCTGGTGAGCAGTTCTTC. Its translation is CSARSGEQFF.

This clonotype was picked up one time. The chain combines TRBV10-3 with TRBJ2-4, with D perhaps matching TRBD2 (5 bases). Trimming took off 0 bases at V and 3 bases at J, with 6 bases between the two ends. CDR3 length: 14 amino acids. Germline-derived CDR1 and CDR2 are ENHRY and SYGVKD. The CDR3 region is CAISESGLKNIQYF. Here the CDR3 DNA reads TGTGCCATCAGTGAGTCTGGACTCAAAAACATTCAGTACTTC.

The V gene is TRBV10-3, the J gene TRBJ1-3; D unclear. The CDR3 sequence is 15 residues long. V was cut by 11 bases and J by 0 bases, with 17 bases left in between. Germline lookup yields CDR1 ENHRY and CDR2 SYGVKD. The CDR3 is CAVASDGRSGNTIYF. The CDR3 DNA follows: TGTGCCGTAGCATCTGACGGGCGCTCTGGAAACACCATATATTTT.

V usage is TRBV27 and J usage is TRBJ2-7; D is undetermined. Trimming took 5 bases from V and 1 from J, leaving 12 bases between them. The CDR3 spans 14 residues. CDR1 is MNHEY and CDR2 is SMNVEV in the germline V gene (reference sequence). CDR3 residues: CASSVNEASYEQYF. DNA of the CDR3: TGTGCCAGCAGTGTAAATGAAGCTTCCTACGAGCAGTACTTC.

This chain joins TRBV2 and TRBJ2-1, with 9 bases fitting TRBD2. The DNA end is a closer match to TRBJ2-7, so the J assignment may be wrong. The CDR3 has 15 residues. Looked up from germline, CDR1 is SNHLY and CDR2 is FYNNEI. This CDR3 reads CASRVPSGVGNEQYF. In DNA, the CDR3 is TGTGCCAGCAGGGTTCCTAGCGGGGTGGGTAATGAGCAGTACTTC.

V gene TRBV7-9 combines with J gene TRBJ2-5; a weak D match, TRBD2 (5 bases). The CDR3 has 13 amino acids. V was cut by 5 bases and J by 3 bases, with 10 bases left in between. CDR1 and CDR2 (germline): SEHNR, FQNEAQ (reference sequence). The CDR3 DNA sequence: TGTGCCAGCAGCCAGTTCGGGGAAGAGACCCAGTACTTC. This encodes CASSQFGEETQYF.

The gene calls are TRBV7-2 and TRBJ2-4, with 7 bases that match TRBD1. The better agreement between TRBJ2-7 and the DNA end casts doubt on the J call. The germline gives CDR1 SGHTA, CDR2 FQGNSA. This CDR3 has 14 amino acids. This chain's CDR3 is CASSLTGPPYEQYF. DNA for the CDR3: TGTGCCAGCAGCTTGACAGGGCCCCCTTACGAGCAGTACTTC.

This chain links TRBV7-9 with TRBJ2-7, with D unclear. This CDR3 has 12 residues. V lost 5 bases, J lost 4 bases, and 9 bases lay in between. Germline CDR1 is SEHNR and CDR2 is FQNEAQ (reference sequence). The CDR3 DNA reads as TGTGCCAGCAGCCCGGTTGTGTACGAGCAGTACTTC. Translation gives CASSPVVYEQYF.

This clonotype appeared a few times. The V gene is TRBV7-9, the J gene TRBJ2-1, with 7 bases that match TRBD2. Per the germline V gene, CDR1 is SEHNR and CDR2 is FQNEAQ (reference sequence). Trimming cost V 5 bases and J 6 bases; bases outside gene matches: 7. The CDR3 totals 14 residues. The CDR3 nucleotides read TGTGCCAGCAGCGACCTAGCGGTCACCAATGAGCAGTTCTTC. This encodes CASSDLAVTNEQFF.

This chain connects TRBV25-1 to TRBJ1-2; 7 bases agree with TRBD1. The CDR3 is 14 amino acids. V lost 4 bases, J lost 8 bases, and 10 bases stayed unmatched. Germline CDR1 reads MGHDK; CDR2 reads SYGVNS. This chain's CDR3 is CASSVDDRALGYTF. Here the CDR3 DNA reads TGTGCCAGCAGTGTCGACGACAGGGCGTTAGGCTACACCTTC.

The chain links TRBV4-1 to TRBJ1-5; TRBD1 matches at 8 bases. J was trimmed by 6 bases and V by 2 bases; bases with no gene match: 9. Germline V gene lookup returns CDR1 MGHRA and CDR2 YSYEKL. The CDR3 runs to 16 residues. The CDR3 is CASSQKQGVRTQPQHF. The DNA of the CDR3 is TGCGCCAGCAGCCAAAAACAGGGGGTTAGGACTCAGCCCCAGCATTTT.

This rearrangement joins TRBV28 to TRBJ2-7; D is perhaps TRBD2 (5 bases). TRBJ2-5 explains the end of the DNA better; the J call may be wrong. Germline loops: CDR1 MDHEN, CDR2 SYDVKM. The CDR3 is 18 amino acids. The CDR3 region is CASTPNPLRRSNEETQYF. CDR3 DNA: TGTGCCAGCACCCCTAACCCCCTCCGGAGGTCCAACGAAGAGACCCAGTACTTC.